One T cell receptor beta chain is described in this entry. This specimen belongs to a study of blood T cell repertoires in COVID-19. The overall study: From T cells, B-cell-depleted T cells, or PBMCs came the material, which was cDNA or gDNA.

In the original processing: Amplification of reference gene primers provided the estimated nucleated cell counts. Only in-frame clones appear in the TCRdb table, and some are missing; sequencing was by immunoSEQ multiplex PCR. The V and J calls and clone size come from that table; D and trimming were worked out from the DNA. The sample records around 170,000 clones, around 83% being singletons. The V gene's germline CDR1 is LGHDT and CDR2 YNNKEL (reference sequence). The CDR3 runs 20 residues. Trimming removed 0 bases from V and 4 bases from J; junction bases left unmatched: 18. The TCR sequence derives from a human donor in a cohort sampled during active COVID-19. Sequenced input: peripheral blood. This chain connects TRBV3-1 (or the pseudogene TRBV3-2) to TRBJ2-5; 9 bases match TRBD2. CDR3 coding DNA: TGTGCCAGCAGCCAAGATTATCCTAGCGGGATAGTCGGTTTGAGAGAGACCCAGTACTTC. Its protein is CASSQDYPSGIVGLRETQYF.